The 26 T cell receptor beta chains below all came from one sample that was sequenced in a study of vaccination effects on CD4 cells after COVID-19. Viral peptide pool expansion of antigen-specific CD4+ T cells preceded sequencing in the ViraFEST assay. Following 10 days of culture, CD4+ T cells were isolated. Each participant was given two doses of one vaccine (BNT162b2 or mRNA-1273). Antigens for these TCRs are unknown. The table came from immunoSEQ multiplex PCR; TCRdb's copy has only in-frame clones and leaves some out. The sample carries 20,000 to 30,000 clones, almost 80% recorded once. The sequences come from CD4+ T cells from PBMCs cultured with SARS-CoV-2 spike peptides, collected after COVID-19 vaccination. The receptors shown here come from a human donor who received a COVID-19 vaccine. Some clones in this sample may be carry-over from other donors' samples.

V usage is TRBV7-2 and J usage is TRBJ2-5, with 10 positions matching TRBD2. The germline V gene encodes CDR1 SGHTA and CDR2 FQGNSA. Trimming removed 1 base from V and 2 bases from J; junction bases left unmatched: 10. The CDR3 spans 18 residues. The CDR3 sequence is CASSLGGGAGGQQETQYF. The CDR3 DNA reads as TGTGCCAGCAGCTTAGGAGGCGGAGCGGGGGGGCAACAAGAGACCCAGTACTTC.

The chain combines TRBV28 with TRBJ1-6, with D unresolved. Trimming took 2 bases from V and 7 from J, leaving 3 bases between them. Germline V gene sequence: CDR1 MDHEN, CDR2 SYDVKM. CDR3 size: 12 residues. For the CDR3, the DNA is TGTGCCAGCAGTTTAGGGAATTCACCCCTCCACTTT. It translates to CASSLGNSPLHF. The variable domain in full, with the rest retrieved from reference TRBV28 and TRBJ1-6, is DVKVTQSSRYLVKRTGEKVFLECVQDMDHENMFWYRQDPGLGLRLIYFSYDVKMKEKGDIPEGYSVSREKKERFSLILESASTNQTSMYLCASSLGNSPLHFGNGTRLTVT.

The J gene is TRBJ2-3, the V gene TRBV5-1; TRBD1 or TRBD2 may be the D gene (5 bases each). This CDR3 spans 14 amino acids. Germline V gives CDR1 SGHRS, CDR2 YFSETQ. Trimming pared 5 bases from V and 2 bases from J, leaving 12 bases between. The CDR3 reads CASSWKGPTDTQYF. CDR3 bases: TGCGCCAGCAGTTGGAAGGGACCCACAGATACGCAGTATTTT.

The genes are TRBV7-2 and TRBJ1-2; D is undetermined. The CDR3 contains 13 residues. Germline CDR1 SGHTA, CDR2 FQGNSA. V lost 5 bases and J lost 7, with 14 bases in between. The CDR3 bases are TGTGCCAGCAGCCTGGAGGCACTCCGTGGCTACACCTTC. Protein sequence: CASSLEALRGYTF. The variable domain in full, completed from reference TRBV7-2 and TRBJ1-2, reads GAGVSQSPSNKVTEKGKDVELRCDPISGHTALYWYRQSLGQGLEFLIYFQGNSAPDKSGLPSDRFSAERTGGSVSTLTIQRTQQEDSAVYLCASSLEALRGYTFGSGTRLTVV.

As DNA, the CDR3 is TGTGCCAGCTCACCACAGGGTGGGCAGCCCCAGCATTTT. It yields the protein CASSPQGGQPQHF. V and J are TRBV18 and TRBJ1-5; D gene unclear. V was trimmed by 1 base and J by 7 bases, leaving 8 bases between them. The CDR3 contains 13 residues. The V gene's germline CDR1 is KGHSH and CDR2 LQKENI.

The CDR3 loop is CASSLDPARGNQPQHF. The CDR3 region has the DNA TGCGCCAGCAGCTTGGACCCGGCTAGAGGCAATCAGCCCCAGCATTTT. The chain recombines TRBV5-1 with TRBJ1-5; D is undetermined. Germline V gene sequence: CDR1 SGHRS, CDR2 YFSETQ. V was shortened by 0 bases and J by 2 bases, with 12 bases between the two germline ends. The CDR3 runs to 16 residues.

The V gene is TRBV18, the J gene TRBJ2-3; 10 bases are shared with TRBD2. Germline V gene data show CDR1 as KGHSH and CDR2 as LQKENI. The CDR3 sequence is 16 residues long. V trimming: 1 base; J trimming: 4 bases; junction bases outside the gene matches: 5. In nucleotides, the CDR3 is TGTGCCAGCTCACCACGGGCTAGCGGGGGAGCAGATACGCAGTATTTT. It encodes CASSPRASGGADTQYF. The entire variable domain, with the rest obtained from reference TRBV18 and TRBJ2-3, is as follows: NAGVMQNPRHLVRRRGQEARLRCSPMKGHSHVYWYRQLPEEGLKFMVYLQKENIIDESGMPKERFSAEFPKEGPSILRIQQVVRGDSAAYFCASSPRASGGADTQYFGPGTRLTVL.

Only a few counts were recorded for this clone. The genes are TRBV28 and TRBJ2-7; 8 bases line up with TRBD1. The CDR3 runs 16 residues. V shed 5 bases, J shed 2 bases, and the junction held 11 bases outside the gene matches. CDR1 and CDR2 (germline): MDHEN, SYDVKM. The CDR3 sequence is CASSPDRGVHPYEQYV. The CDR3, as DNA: TGTGCCAGCAGTCCCGACAGGGGCGTTCACCCCTACGAGCAGTACGTC.

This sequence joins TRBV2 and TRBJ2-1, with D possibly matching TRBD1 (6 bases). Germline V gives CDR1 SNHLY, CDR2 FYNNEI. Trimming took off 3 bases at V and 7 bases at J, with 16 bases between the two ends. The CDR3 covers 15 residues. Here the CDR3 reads CASSEKGLGTNEQFF. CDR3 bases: TGTGCCAGCAGTGAGAAGGGGCTGGGGACAAATGAGCAGTTCTTC.

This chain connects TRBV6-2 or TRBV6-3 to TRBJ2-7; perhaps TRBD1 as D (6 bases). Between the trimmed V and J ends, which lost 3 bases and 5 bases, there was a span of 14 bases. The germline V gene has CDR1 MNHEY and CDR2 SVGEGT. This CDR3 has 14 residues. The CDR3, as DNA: TGTGCCAGCAGTTATCAGGGGTATTTGGACGAGCAGTACGTC. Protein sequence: CASSYQGYLDEQYV.

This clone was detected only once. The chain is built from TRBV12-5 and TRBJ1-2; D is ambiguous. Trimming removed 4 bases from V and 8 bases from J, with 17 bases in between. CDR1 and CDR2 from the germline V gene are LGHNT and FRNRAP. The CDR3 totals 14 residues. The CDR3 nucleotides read TGTGCTAGTGGTTCCGAACCAGGCCTCGGGGGCTACACCTTC. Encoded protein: CASGSEPGLGGYTF.

The DNA of the CDR3 is TGTGCCAGTAGTATTATGAGACATTCCGGACAGCCCCAGCATTTT. Its protein product is CASSIMRHSGQPQHF. The rearrangement links TRBV19 to TRBJ1-5; D remains unclear. Between the trimmed V and J ends, which lost 3 bases and 7 bases, there was a span of 16 bases. This CDR3 region has 15 residues. From germline, CDR1 is LNHDA and CDR2 SQIVND (reference sequence).

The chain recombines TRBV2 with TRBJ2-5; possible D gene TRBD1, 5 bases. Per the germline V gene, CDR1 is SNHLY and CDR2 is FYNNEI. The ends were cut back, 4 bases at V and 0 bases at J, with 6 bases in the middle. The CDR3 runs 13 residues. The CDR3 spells CASSAGYQETQYF. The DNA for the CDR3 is TGTGCCAGCAGTGCAGGGTACCAAGAGACCCAGTACTTC.

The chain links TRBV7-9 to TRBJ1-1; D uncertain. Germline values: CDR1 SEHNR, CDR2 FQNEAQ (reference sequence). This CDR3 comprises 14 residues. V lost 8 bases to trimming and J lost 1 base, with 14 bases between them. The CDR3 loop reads CASSRSAQNTEAFF. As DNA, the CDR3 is TGTGCCAGCTCGAGGTCGGCTCAGAACACTGAAGCTTTCTTT.

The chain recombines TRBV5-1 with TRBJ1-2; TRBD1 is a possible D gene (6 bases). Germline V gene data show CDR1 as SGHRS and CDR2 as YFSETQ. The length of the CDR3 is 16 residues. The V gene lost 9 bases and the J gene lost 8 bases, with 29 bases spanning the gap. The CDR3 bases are TGCGCCACGCAGACAGGACACAACCTCGGGCTGAGGGGCTACACCTTC. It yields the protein CATQTGHNLGLRGYTF.

The CDR3 DNA reads TGTGCCAGCAGCGCAGGGGGCAGGGAGACCCAGTACTTC. It is translated as CASSAGGRETQYF. The chain recombines TRBV9 with TRBJ2-5, with 8 bases that match TRBD1. Trimming at V came to 3 bases and at J to 5 bases, leaving 3 bases not matched to a gene. The CDR3 is 13 amino acids. Germline values: CDR1 SGDLS, CDR2 YYNGEE.

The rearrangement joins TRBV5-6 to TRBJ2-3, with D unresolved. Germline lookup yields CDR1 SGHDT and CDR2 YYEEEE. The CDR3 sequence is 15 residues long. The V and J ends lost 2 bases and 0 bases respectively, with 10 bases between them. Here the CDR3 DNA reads TGTGCCAGCAGCTTCCCCAGTACTAGCACAGATACGCAGTATTTT. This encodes CASSFPSTSTDTQYF.

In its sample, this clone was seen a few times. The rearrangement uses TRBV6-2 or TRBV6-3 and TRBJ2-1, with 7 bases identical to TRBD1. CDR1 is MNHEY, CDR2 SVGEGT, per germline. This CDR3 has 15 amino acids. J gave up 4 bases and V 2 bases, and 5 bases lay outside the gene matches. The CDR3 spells CASSYTGQLYNEQFF. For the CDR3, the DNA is TGTGCCAGCAGTTACACGGGACAGCTATACAATGAGCAGTTCTTC.

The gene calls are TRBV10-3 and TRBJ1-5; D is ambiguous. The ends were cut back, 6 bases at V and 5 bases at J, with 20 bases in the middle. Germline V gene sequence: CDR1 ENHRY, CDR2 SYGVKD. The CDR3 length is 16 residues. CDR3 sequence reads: CAIRIRGTLRDQPQHF. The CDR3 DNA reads TGTGCCATCAGGATCCGAGGCACCCTGAGGGATCAGCCCCAGCATTTT.

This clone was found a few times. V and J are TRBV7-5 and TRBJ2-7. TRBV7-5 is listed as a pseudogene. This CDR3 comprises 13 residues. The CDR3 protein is CARSLARGDEQYV. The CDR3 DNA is TGTGCCAGAAGCTTAGCCCGAGGGGACGAGCAGTACGTC.

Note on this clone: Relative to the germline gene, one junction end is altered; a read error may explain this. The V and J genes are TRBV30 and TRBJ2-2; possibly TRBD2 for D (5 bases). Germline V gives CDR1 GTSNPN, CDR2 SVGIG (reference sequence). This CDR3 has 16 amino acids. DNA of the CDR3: TGTGCCTGGATCCCGACCCGGCCCGGGAACATCGGGGAGCTGTTTTTT. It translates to CAWIPTRPGNIGELFF.

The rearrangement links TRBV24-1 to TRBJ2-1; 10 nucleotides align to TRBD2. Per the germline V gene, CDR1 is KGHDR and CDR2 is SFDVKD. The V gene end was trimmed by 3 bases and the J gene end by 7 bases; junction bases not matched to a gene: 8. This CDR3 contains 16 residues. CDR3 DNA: TGTGCCACCAGTGATAATAGCGGGAGGTCGTTGAATGAGCAGTTCTTC. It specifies CATSDNSGRSLNEQFF.

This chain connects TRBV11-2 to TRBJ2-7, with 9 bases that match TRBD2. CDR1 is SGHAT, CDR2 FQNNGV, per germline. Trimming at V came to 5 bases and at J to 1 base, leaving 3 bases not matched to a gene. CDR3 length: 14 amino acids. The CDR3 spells CASSPGLASYEQYV. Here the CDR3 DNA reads TGTGCCAGCAGCCCCGGACTAGCGTCCTACGAGCAGTACGTC.

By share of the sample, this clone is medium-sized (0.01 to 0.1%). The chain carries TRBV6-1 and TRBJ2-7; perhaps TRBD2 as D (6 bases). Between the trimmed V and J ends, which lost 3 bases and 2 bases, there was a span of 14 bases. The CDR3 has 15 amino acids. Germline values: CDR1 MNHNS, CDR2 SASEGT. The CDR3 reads CASSDLTGGTYEQYV. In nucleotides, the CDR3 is TGTGCCAGCAGTGATTTGACCGGAGGGACCTACGAGCAGTACGTC.

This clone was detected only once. The chain's CDR3 is CASSERTGLGNTIYF. The CDR3 DNA reads as TGTGCCAGCAGTGAACGGACGGGTCTTGGAAACACCATATATTTT. The chain employs TRBV6-1 and TRBJ1-3; D remains ambiguous. Germline V CDR1 and CDR2: MNHNS, SASEGT. The CDR3 consists of 15 residues. Trimming cost V 2 bases and J 3 bases, with 11 bases left between them.

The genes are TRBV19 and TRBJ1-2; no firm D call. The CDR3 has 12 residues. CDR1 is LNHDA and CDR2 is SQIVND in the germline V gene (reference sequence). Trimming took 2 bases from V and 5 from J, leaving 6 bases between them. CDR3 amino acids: CASSIPPYGYTF. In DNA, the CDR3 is TGTGCCAGTAGTATACCCCCATATGGCTACACCTTC.